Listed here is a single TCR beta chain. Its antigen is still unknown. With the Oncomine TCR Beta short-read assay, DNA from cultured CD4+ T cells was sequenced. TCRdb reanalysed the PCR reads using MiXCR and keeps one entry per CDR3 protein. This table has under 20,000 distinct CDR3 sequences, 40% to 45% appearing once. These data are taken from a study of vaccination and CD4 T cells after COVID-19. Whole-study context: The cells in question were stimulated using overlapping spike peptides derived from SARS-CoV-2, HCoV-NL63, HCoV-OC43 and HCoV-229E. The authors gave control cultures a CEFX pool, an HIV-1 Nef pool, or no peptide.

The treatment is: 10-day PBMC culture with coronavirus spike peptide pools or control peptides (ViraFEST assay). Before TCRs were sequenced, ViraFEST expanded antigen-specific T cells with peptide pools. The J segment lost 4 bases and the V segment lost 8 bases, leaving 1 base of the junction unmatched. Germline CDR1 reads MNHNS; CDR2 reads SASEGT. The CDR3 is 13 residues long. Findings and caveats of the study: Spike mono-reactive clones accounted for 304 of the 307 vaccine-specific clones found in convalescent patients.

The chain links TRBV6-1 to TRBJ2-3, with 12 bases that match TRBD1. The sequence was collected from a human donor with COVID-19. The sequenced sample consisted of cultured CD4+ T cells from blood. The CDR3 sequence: CASGTGGADTQYF. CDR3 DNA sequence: TGTGCCAGCGGGACAGGGGGCGCAGATACGCAGTATTTT.